Included here is one T cell receptor beta chain sequence, with context. These data come from a study of T-cell memory formation after mild COVID-19. The germline CDR1 and CDR2 sequences are SGHKS and YYEKEE (reference sequence). CDR3 length: 15 amino acids. Trimming shortened V by 6 bases and J by 3 bases, and 18 bases separated the two germline ends. MiXCR was run by TCRdb on the 5' RACE reads, yielding one entry per CDR3 protein. Among 210,000 or so distinct CDR3 sequences listed, around 17% were seen once. The V and J genes are TRBV5-5 and TRBJ2-5; tentative D call: TRBD1 (6 bases). The sequencing sample was made of PBMCs or a T cell subset sorted from them (not recorded which). This TCR derives from an adult woman who had mild COVID-19 (a few samples of this study predate the infection). Cell type and time point are not known. CDR3 nucleotides: TGTGCCAGCACCGTGCCCGGCACAGGGAAAGAGACCCAGTACTTC. It codes for CASTVPGTGKETQYF.